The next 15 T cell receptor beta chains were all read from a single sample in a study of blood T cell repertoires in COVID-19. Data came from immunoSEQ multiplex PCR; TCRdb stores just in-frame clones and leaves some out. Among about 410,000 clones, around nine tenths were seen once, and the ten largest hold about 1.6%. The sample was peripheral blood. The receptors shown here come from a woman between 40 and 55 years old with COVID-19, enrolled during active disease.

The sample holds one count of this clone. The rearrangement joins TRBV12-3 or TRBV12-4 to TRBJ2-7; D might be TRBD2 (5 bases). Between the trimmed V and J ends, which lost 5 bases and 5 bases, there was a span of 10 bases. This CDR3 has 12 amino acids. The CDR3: CASSTRLDEQYF. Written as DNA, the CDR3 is TGTGCCAGCAGTACTAGGCTGGACGAGCAGTACTTC.

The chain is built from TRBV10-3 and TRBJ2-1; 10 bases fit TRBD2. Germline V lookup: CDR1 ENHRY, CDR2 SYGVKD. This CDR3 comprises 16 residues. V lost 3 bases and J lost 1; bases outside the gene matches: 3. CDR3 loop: CAISELLAGSYNEQFF. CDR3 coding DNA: TGTGCCATCAGTGAATTACTAGCGGGATCCTACAATGAGCAGTTCTTC.

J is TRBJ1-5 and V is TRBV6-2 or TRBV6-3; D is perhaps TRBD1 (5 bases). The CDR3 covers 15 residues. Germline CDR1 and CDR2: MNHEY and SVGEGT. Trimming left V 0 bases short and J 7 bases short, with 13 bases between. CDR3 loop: CASSYSSGIVQPQHF. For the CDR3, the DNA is TGTGCCAGCAGTTACTCTTCAGGGATTGTCCAGCCCCAGCATTTT.

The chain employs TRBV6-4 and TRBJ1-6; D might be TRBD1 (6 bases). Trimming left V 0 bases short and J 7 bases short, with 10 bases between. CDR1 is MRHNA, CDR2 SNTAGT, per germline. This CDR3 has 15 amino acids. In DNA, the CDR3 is TGTGCCAGCAGTGACTCTACAGGGAGAAATTCACCCCTCCACTTT. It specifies CASSDSTGRNSPLHF.

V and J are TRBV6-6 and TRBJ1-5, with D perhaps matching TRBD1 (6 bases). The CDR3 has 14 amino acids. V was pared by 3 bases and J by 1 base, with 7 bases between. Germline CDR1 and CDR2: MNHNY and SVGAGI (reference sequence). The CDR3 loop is CASSYGGSNQPQHF. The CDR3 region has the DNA TGTGCCAGCAGTTATGGGGGCAGCAATCAGCCCCAGCATTTT.

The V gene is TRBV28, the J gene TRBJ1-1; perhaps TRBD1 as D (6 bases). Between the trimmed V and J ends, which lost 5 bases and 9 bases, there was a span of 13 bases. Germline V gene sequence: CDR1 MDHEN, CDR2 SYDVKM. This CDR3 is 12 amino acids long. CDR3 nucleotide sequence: TGTGCCAGCAGTCCCAACAGGGTGAAAGCTTTCTTT. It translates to CASSPNRVKAFF.

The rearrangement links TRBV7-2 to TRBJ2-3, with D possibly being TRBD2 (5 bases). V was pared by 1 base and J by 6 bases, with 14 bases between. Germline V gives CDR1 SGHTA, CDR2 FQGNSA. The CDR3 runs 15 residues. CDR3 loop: CASSLGISDYDTQYF. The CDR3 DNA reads TGTGCCAGCAGCTTAGGCATATCAGACTACGATACGCAGTATTTT.

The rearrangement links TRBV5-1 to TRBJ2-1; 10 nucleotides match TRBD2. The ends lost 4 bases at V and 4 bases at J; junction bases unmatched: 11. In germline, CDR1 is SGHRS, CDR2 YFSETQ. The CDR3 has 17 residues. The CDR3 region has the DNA TGCGCCAGCAGCCGGGGAACAGCGGGGGGGAAATACAATGAGCAGTTCTTC. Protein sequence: CASSRGTAGGKYNEQFF.

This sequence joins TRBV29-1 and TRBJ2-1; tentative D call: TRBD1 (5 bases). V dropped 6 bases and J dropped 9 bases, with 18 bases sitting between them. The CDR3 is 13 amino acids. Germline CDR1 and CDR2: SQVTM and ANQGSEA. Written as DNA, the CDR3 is TGCAGCGTCATCAGGGTTGGTGGGGCTGAGCAGTTCTTC. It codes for CSVIRVGGAEQFF.

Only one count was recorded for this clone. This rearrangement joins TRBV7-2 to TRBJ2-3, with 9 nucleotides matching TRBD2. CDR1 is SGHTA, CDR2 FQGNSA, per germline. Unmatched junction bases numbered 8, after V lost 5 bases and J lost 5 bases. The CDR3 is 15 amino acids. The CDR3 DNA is TGTGCCAGCAGCGTTAGCGGGAGAGTCGGAGATACGCAGTATTTT. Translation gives CASSVSGRVGDTQYF.

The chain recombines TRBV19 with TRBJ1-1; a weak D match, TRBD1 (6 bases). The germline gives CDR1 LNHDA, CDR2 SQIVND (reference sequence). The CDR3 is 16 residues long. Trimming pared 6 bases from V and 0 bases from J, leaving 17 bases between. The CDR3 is CASRISMGGLNTEAFF. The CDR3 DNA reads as TGTGCCAGTAGGATTTCGATGGGGGGGCTGAACACTGAAGCTTTCTTT.

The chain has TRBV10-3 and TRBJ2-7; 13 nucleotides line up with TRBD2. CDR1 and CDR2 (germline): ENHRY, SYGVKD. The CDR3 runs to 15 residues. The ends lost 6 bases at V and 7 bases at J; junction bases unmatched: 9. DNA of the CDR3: TGTGCCATCAGCTTACTAGCGGGAGGGCCAAGGGAGCAGTACTTC. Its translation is CAISLLAGGPREQYF.

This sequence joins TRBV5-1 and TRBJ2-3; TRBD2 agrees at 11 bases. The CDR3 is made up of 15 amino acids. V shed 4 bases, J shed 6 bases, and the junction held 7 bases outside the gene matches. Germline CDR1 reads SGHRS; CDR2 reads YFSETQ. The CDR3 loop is CASSLSGRASDTQYF. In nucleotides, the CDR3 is TGCGCCAGCAGCCTTAGCGGGAGGGCCAGTGATACGCAGTATTTT.

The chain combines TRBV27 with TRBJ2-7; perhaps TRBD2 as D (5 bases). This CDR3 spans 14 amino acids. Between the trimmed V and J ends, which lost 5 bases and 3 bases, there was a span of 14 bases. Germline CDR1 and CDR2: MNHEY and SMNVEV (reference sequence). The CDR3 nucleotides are TGTGCCAGCAGTCCACGTAGAGGGTTCTACGAGCAGTACTTC. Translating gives CASSPRRGFYEQYF.

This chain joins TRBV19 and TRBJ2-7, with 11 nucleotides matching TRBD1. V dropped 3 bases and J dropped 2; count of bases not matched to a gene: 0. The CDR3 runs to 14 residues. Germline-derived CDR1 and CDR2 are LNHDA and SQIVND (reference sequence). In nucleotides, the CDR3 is TGTGCCAGTAGTATGGGACAGGGGGCCTACGAGCAGTACTTC. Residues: CASSMGQGAYEQYF.